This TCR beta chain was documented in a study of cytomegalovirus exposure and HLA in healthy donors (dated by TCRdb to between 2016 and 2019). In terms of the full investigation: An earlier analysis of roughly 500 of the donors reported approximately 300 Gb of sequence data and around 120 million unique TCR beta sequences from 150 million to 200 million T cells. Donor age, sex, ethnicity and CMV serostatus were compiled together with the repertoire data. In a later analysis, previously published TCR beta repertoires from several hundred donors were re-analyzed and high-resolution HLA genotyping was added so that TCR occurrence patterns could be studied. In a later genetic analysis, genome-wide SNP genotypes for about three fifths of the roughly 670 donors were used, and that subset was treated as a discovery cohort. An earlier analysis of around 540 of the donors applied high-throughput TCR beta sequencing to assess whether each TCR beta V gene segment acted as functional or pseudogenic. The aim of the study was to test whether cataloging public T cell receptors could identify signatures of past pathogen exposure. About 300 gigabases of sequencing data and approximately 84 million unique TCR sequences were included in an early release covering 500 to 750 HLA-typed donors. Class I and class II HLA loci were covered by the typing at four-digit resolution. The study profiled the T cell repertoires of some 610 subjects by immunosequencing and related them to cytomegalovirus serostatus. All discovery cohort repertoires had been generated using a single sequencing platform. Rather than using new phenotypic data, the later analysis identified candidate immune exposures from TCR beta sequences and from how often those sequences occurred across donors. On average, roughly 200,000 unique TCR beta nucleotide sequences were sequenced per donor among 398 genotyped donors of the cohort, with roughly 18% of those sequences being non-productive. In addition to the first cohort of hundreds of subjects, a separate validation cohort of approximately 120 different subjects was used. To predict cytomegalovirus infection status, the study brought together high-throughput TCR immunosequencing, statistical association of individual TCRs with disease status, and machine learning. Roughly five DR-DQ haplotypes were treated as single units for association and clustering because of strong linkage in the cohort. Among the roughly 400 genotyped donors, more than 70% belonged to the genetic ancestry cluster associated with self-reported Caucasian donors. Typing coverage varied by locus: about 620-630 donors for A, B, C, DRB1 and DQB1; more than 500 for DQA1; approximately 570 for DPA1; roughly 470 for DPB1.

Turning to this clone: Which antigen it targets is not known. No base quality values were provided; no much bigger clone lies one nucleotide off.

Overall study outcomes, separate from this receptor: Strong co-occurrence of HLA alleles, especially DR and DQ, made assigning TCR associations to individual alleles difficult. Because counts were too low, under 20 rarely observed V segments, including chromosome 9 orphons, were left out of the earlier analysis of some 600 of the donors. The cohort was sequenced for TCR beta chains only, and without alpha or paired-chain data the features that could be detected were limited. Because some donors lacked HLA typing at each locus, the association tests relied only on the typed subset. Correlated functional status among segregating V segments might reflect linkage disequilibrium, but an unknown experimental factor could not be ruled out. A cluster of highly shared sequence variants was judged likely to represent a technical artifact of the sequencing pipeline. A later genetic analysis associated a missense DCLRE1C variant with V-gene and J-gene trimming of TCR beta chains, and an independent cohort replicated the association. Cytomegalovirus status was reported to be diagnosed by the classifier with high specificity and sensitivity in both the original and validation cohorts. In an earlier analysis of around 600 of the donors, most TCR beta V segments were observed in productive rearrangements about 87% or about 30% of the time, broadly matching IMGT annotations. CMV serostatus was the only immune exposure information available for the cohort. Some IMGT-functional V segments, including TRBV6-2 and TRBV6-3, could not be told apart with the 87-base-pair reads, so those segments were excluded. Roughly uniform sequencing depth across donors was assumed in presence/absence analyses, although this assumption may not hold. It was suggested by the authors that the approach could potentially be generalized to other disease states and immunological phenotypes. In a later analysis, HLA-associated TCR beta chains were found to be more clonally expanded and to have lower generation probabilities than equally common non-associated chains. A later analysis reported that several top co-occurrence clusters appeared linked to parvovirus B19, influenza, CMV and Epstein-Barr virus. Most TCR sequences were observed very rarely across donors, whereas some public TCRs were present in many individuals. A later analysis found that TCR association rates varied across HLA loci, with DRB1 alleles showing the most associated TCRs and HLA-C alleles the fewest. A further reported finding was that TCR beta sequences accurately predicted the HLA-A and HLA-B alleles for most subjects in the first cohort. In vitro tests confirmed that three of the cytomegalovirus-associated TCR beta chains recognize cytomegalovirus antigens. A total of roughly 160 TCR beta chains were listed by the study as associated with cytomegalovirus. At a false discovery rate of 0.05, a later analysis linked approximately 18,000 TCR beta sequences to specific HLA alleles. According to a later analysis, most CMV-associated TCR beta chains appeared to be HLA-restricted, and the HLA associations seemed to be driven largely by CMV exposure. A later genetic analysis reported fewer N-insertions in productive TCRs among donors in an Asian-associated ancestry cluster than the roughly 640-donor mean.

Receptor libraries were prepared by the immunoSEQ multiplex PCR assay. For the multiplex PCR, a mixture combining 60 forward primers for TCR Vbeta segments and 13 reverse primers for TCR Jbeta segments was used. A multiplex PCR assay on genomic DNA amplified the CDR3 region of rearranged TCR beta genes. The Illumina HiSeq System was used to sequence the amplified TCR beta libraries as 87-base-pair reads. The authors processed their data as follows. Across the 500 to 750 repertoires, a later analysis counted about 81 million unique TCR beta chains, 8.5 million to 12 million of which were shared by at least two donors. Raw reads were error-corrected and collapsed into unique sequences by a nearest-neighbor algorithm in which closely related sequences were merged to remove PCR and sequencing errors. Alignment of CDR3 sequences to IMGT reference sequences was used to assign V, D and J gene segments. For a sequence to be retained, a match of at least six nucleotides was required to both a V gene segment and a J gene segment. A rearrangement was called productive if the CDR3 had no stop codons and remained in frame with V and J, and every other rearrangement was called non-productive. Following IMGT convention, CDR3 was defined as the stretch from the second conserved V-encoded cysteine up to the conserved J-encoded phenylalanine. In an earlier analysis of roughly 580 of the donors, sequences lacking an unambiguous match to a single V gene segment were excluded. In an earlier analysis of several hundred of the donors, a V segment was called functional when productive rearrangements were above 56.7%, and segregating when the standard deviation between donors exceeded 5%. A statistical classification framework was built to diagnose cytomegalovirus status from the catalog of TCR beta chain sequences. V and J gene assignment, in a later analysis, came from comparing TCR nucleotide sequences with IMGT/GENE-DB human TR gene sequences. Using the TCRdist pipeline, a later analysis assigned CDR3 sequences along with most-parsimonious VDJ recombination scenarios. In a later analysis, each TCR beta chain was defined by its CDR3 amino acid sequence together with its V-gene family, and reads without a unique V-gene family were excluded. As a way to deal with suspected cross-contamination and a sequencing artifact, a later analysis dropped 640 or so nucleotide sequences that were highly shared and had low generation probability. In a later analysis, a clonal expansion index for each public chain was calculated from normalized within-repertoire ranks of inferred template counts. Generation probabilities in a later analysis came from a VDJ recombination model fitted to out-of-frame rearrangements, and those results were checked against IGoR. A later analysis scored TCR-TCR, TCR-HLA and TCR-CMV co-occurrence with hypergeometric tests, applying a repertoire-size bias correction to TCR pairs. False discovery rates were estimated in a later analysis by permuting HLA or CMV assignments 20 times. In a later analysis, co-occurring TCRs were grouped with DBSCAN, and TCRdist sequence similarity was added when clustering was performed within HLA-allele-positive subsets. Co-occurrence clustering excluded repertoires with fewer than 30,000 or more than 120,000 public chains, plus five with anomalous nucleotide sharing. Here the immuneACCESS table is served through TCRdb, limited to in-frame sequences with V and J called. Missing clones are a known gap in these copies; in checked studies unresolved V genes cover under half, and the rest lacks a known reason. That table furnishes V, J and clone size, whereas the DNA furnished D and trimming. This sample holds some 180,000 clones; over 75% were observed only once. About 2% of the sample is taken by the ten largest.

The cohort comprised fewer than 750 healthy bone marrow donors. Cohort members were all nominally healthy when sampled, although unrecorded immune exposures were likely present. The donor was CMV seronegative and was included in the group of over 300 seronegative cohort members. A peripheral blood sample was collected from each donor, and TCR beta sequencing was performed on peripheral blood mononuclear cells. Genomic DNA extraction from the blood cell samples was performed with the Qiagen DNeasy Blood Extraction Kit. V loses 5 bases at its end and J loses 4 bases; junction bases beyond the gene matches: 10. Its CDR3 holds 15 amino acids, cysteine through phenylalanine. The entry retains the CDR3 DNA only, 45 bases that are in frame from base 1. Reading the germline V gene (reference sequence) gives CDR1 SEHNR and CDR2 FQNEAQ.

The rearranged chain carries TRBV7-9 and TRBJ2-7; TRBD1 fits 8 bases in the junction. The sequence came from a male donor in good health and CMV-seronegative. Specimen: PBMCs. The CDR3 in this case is CASSHFGQGSYEQYF. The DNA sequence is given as TGTGCCAGCAGCCATTTTGGACAGGGTTCTTACGAGCAGTACTTC.